A single sample is the source of the 27 T cell receptor beta chains below, sequenced in a study of low-dose radiotherapy and immunotherapy resistance in tumors. Primers targeting TRAV and TRBV primed first-strand cDNA, covering alpha and beta chains. Both a constant-region primer and a V-primer adapter served to amplify TCRs across 15 to 25 PCR cycles. From the reads, TCRdb called clonotypes with MiXCR, one entry per CDR3 protein. Of approximately 91,000 distinct CDR3 sequences listed, roughly 19% are singletons. Stated time point: after trial treatment. Treatment in this sample: LDRT plus nivolumab, ipilimumab, low-dose cyclophosphamide and aspirin (RACIN trial). The starting material was PBMCs, obtained after low-dose radiotherapy plus immunotherapy. These TCRs come from a female donor with ovarian cancer.

Comments on this clonotype: A far larger clone is one base from this, pointing to a likely read error. The chain links TRBV12-3 or TRBV12-4 to TRBJ2-1; no clear D gene. Trimming left V 5 bases short and J 0 bases short, with 17 bases between. The CDR3 runs 17 residues. The CDR3 here is CASSGVRRAFSYNEQFF. In nucleotides, the CDR3 is TGTGCCAGCAGTGGGGTACGGAGAGCCTTCTCCTACAATGAGCAGTTCTTC.

Many counts were recorded for this clonotype. The chain has TRBV7-9 and TRBJ1-2; no reliable D call. Trimming removed 1 base at V and 2 bases at J, with 8 bases between. The germline CDR1 and CDR2 sequences are SEHNR and FQNEAQ (reference sequence). There are 14 residues in the CDR3. Written as DNA, the CDR3 is TGTGCCAGCAGCTTAGATGGGAGAAACTATGGCTACACCTTC. This gives the protein CASSLDGRNYGYTF. The whole variable domain, remainder taken from reference TRBV7-9 and TRBJ1-2, is DTGVSQNPRHKITKRGQNVTFRCDPISEHNRLYWYRQTLGQGPEFLTYFQNEAQLEKSRLLSDRFSAERPKGSFSTLEIQRTEQGDSAMYLCASSLDGRNYGYTFGSGTRLTVV.

A word on this clonotype: A much bigger clone sits one base away, suggesting this may be a read error. This chain links TRBV4-1 with TRBJ2-2, with 8 bases aligning to TRBD1. Germline CDR1 MGHRA, CDR2 YSYEKL. The CDR3 sequence is 15 residues long. V shed 4 bases and J 3 bases; nucleotides not matched to a gene: 4. CDR3 sequence: CASSRGQGDTGELFF. CDR3 nucleotides: TGCGCCAGCAGCCGCGGACAGGGAGACACCGGGGAGCTGTTTTTT.

With respect to this clonotype: A far bigger clonotype differs at one base, so this is likely a read error. The chain carries TRBV5-8 and TRBJ2-2; possible D gene TRBD2, 6 bases. Germline CDR1 SGHTS, CDR2 YDEGEE. This CDR3 is built from 19 residues. V dropped 2 bases and J dropped 3 bases, with 23 bases sitting between them. CDR3 coding DNA: TGTGCCAGCAGCTTCGGGTGGACTAACGGGAGACTTTACACCGGGGAGCTGTTTTTT. It yields the protein CASSFGWTNGRLYTGELFF.

V usage is TRBV7-8 and J usage is TRBJ2-1, with a possible D match to TRBD2 (5 bases). V lost 1 base and J lost 7, with 8 bases in between. Germline CDR1 SGHVS, CDR2 FQNEAQ. The CDR3 runs to 13 residues. CDR3 DNA: TGTGCCAGCAGCTTAGTAGCGTCGAATGAGCAGTTCTTC. It specifies CASSLVASNEQFF.

Ten or more counts support this clonotype. This chain joins TRBV5-1 and TRBJ1-4, with 7 bases fitting TRBD1. This CDR3 contains 15 residues. The ends lost 4 bases at V and 5 bases at J; junction bases unmatched: 8. From germline, CDR1 is SGHRS and CDR2 YFSETQ. CDR3 coding DNA: TGCGCCAGCAGCGAGACGACAGGGTTCAATGAAAAACTGTTTTTT. This encodes CASSETTGFNEKLFF.

To note about this clonotype: No DNA is shown, since the ends of the CDR3 on it are uncertain; the CDR3 is the one TCRdb lists. The gene calls are TRBV7-4 and TRBJ2-2; the table names TRBD2, a call not compared with the DNA. In germline, CDR1 is SGHVT, CDR2 SQSDAQ. The CDR3 is 15 residues long, counting both termini. This chain's CDR3 is CASSFSGGPPGSCFF.

This clonotype was seen ten or more times. The chain carries TRBV5-1 and TRBJ2-1; D gene unclear. The CDR3 has 12 residues. Trimming stripped 7 bases from V and 1 base from J, with 6 bases between. Germline V gives CDR1 SGHRS, CDR2 YFSETQ. DNA of the CDR3: TGCGCCAGCGCCCGGTCCTACAATGAGCAGTTCTTC. Its protein product is CASARSYNEQFF.

This clonotype was seen ten or more times. The chain has TRBV20-1 and TRBJ2-5; 9 nucleotides match TRBD2. The V and J ends lost 0 bases and 0 bases, in that order; junction bases with no gene match: 11. This CDR3 has 18 residues. CDR1 is DFQATT, CDR2 SNEGSKA, per germline (reference sequence). CDR3 nucleotide sequence: TGCAGTGCTAGAGATCTCCCTAGCGGGACCATGTACCAAGAGACCCAGTACTTC. Encoded protein: CSARDLPSGTMYQETQYF.

This clonotype was seen at least ten times. The chain recombines TRBV7-8 with TRBJ2-7; TRBD1 matches at 7 bases. This CDR3 contains 15 residues. From germline, CDR1 is SGHVS and CDR2 FQNEAQ. With 6 bases clipped from V and 0 bases from J, the junction kept 8 bases outside the gene matches. CDR3 protein: CASSGTDRSSYEQYF. The CDR3 region has the DNA TGTGCCAGCAGTGGGACAGACCGGAGCTCCTACGAGCAGTACTTC. The full variable domain, rest sourced from reference TRBV7-8 and TRBJ2-7, is GAGVSQSPRYKVAKRGQDVALRCDPISGHVSLFWYQQALGQGPEFLTYFQNEAQLDKSGLPSDRFFAERPEGSVSTLKIQRTQQEDSAVYLCASSGTDRSSYEQYFGPGTRLTVT.

This clonotype was seen only a few times. The chain links TRBV6-2 or TRBV6-3 to TRBJ2-2; 9 bases are shared with TRBD2. Per germline, CDR1 MNHEY and CDR2 SVGEGT. The CDR3 totals 17 residues. After removal of 2 bases from V and 4 bases from J, the junction contained 8 bases not matched to a gene. The CDR3 protein is CASSYPGTSLITGELFF. The CDR3 nucleotides are TGTGCCAGCAGTTACCCAGGGACTAGCCTGATCACCGGGGAGCTGTTTTTT.

As regards this clonotype: This likely reflects a read error, since a far larger clone is one base away. V and J are TRBV5-1 and TRBJ2-5; 11 bases fit TRBD2. The CDR3 spans 15 residues. V was pared by 6 bases and J by 11 bases, with 15 bases of the junction left unmatched. Per germline, CDR1 SGHRS and CDR2 YFSETQ. DNA for the CDR3: TGCGCCAGCACCGTAGCGGGGGGGACCCACAATGAGCAGTACTTC. It translates to CASTVAGGTHNEQYF.

This clonotype was counted a single time. A clone one base away is much larger, so this may be a read error. The rearrangement joins TRBV20-1 to TRBJ2-7, with 13 bases lining up with TRBD2. Germline V gene sequence: CDR1 DFQATT, CDR2 SNEGSKA (reference sequence). V shed 7 bases, J shed 6 bases, and the junction held 21 bases outside the gene matches. This CDR3 is built from 18 residues. This chain's CDR3 is CSDSSGLAGENPPIEQYF. The CDR3 DNA reads TGCAGTGATTCCTCCGGACTAGCGGGGGAGAATCCCCCGATCGAGCAGTACTTC.

This clonotype was observed many times. The chain recombines TRBV20-1 with TRBJ1-5; TRBD1 matches at 9 bases. V trimming: 3 bases; J trimming: 1 base; junction bases outside the gene matches: 1. This CDR3 has 14 amino acids. Germline lookup yields CDR1 DFQATT and CDR2 SNEGSKA (reference sequence). CDR3 coding DNA: TGCAGTGCTAGGGACAGGGGCAGCAATCAGCCCCAGCATTTT. Encoded protein: CSARDRGSNQPQHF.

V gene TRBV28 combines with J gene TRBJ1-6; D is ambiguous. There are 16 residues in the CDR3. V lost 4 bases to trimming and J lost 2 bases, with 12 bases between them. CDR1 and CDR2 from the germline V gene are MDHEN and SYDVKM. The CDR3: CASSSEGNPYNSPLHF. For the CDR3, the DNA is TGTGCCAGCAGTTCTGAGGGTAACCCCTATAATTCACCCCTCCACTTT.

Many counts were recorded for this clonotype. The rearrangement links TRBV5-4 to TRBJ1-6; D not certain. This CDR3 contains 15 residues. Germline CDR1 SGHNT, CDR2 YYREEE (reference sequence). V was trimmed by 4 bases and J by 3 bases, leaving 11 bases between them. This CDR3 reads CASSHDRDYNSPLHF. The CDR3 nucleotides read TGTGCCAGCAGCCACGATAGAGACTATAATTCACCCCTCCACTTT.

The sample holds many counts of this clonotype. The V gene is TRBV7-2, the J gene TRBJ1-1; D not certain. Trimming removed 5 bases at V and 0 bases at J, with 10 bases between. Germline V gene data show CDR1 as SGHTA and CDR2 as FQGNSA. CDR3 length: 14 amino acids. The CDR3 loop is CASSRDNMNTEAFF. CDR3 nucleotides: TGTGCCAGCAGCCGCGATAACATGAACACTGAAGCTTTCTTT. Full variable domain (missing parts from reference TRBV7-2 and TRBJ1-1): GAGVSQSPSNKVTEKGKDVELRCDPISGHTALYWYRQSLGQGLEFLIYFQGNSAPDKSGLPSDRFSAERTGGSVSTLTIQRTQQEDSAVYLCASSRDNMNTEAFFGQGTRLTVV.

Many counts were recorded for this clonotype. This chain uses TRBV29-1 with TRBJ2-7; the match to TRBD2 covers 7 bases. The CDR3 extends over 12 amino acids. Germline CDR1 and CDR2: SQVTM and ANQGSEA. The J segment lost 6 bases and the V segment lost 4 bases, leaving 6 bases of the junction unmatched. CDR3 in DNA: TGCAGCGTTGTCGTTGGGAGGGGCGAGCAGTACTTC. This sequence encodes CSVVVGRGEQYF.

This clonotype was found many times. The chain is built from TRBV5-1 and TRBJ1-2; no clear D gene. The CDR3 contains 15 residues. Trimming shortened V by 0 bases and J by 4 bases, and 13 bases separated the two germline ends. CDR1 and CDR2 (germline): SGHRS, YFSETQ. The CDR3 loop reads CASSLEGGPPYGYTF. The DNA of the CDR3 is TGCGCCAGCAGCTTGGAAGGAGGGCCCCCCTATGGCTACACCTTC.

Ten or more counts support this clonotype. This chain joins TRBV5-3 and TRBJ1-6; 11 bases are shared with TRBD1. TRBV5-3 is marked as an open reading frame, function uncertain. The CDR3 has 17 amino acids. V was clipped by 4 bases and J by 7 bases; unmatched bases: 10. Here the CDR3 DNA reads TGTGCCAGAAGCGCGGACAGGGGGCGACCGATGAATTCACCCCTCCACTTT. This translates into CARSADRGRPMNSPLHF.

This clonotype was seen ten or more times. This chain connects TRBV3-1 to TRBJ1-2, with 9 bases that match TRBD1. The CDR3 spans 14 residues. V shed 3 bases and J 4 bases; nucleotides not matched to a gene: 3. The germline CDR1 and CDR2 sequences are LGHDT and YNNKEL (reference sequence). For the CDR3, the DNA is TGTGCCAGCAGCCAGGGGACAGGGAGCTATGGCTACACCTTC. Its translation: CASSQGTGSYGYTF.

This clonotype has ten or more counts. The V and J genes are TRBV19 and TRBJ1-5; unclear D gene. From germline, CDR1 is LNHDA and CDR2 SQIVND (reference sequence). Between the trimmed V and J ends, which lost 5 bases and 9 bases, there was a span of 11 bases. CDR3 size: 12 residues. CDR3 amino acids: CASSPVVGPQHF. The CDR3 region has the DNA TGTGCCAGTAGTCCCGTAGTCGGGCCCCAGCATTTT.

CDR3 nucleotide sequence: TGTGCCAGTAGTATAATCTGGGGTCGGCACACTGAAGCTTTCTTT. The encoded protein is CASSIIWGRHTEAFF. The V gene is TRBV19, the J gene TRBJ1-1; D ambiguous. Germline CDR1 and CDR2: LNHDA and SQIVND (reference sequence). The CDR3 sequence is 15 residues long. The ends were cut back, 2 bases at V and 3 bases at J, with 13 bases in the middle. Combining the CDR3 with reference TRBV19 and TRBJ1-1 gives the whole variable domain DGGITQSPKYLFRKEGQNVTLSCEQNLNHDAMYWYRQDPGQGLRLIYYSQIVNDFQKGDIAEGYSVSREKKESFPLTVTSAQKNPTAFYLCASSIIWGRHTEAFFGQGTRLTVV.

At least ten counts were recorded for this clonotype. The chain is built from TRBV7-2 and TRBJ2-3, with D possibly called TRBD1 or TRBD2 (6 bases each). The germline gives CDR1 SGHTA, CDR2 FQGNSA. CDR3 length equals 17 residues. Trimming removed 5 bases from V and 0 bases from J, with 18 bases in between. CDR3 region: CASSTRGALTSTDTQYF. In DNA, the CDR3 is TGTGCCAGCAGCACTAGGGGGGCCTTAACTAGCACAGATACGCAGTATTTT.

In its sample, this clonotype was seen many times. The gene calls are TRBV29-1 and TRBJ1-5; D is unclear. Per germline, CDR1 SQVTM and CDR2 ANQGSEA. There are 12 residues in the CDR3. With 6 bases removed from V and 3 bases from J, the gap between germline ends came to 9 bases. The CDR3 sequence: CSVGSFNQPQHF. The CDR3 bases are TGCAGCGTGGGCTCGTTCAATCAGCCCCAGCATTTT.

In this sample, this clonotype turned up many times. The chain joins TRBV2 to TRBJ2-7; possibly TRBD1 for D (6 bases). V lost 7 bases and J 3 bases, leaving 13 bases between the germline ends. CDR1 is SNHLY and CDR2 is FYNNEI in the germline V gene. The CDR3 consists of 13 residues. The CDR3 bases are TGTGCCAGCACTGACAGGAGACTCTACGAGCAGTACTTC. Its protein product is CASTDRRLYEQYF.

This clonotype was counted ten times or more. The chain employs TRBV24-1 and TRBJ2-3; D ambiguous. CDR3 length equals 17 residues. Germline CDR1 and CDR2: KGHDR and SFDVKD. Deletions cut 4 bases from V and 0 bases from J, with 16 bases between. CDR3: CATSDPNSSPSTDTQYF. DNA for the CDR3: TGTGCCACCAGTGACCCTAACAGTTCCCCCAGCACAGATACGCAGTATTTT.